One sample yielded the 11 T cell receptor beta chains listed below, sequenced in a study of T cells in women clearing cervical HPV infection. Sequenced by immunoSEQ multiplex PCR; TCRdb stores in-frame clones only, minus some. The sample has about 22,000 clones, and its top ten clones hold around 3.3%. The sequenced sample consisted of blood buffy coat. Receptor source: a woman aged 18-70 years with a cervical HPV16 infection that either progressed to CIN3+ or cleared (not recorded which).

For this clone: The observed sequence ends 3 residues before the CDR3 terminus, with the missing tail filled in from the germline J gene. The rearrangement uses TRBV28 and TRBJ2-4; 8 bases align to TRBD1. Germline trimming cut 5 bases from V and 8 bases from J; bases unmatched to any gene: 14. There are 16 residues in the CDR3. Germline V gene data show CDR1 as MDHEN and CDR2 as SYDVKM. The CDR3 is CASSPRPGQARDIQYF. The DNA read from the CDR3 is TGTGCCAGCAGTCCGAGGCCGGGACAGGCGAGGGACATT.

As to this clone: The CDR3 end is not reached by the read, which stops 3 residues before it; the germline J gene fills it in. The V call is TRBV19, the J call TRBJ2-7, with a weak D call TRBD1 (5 bases). Looked up from germline, CDR1 is LNHDA and CDR2 is SQIVND (reference sequence). Trimming took off 7 bases at V and 0 bases at J, with 10 bases between the two ends. This CDR3 is 13 amino acids long. Here the CDR3 reads CASTSGLSYEQYF. CDR3 DNA, as far as it was read: TGTGCCAGTACCTCAGGGCTCTCCTACGAG.

For this clone: Read coverage stops 3 residues before the CDR3 terminus; the germline J gene supplies the remainder. J is TRBJ2-5 and V is TRBV5-1; TRBD2 aligns across 14 bases. V lost 2 bases to trimming and J lost 5 bases; unmatched junction nucleotides: 11. There are 18 residues in the CDR3. Germline loops: CDR1 SGHRS, CDR2 YFSETQ. CDR3 bases read: TGCGCCAGCAGCTTAAGACTAGCGGGAGGGCCGTCCCGTGAGACC. This sequence encodes CASSLRLAGGPSRET. The entire CDR3 sequence reads CASSLRLAGGPSRETQYF. The variable domain in full, completed from reference TRBV5-1 and TRBJ2-5, reads KAGVTQTPRYLIKTRGQQVTLSCSPISGHRSVSWYQQTPGQGLQFLFEYFSETQRNKGNFPGRFSGRQFSNSRSEMNVSTLELGDSALYLCASSLRLAGGPSRETQYFGPGTRLLVL.

As regards this clone: Read sequence stops 3 residues before the CDR3 end, and the germline J gene provides the missing end. This rearrangement joins TRBV5-1 to TRBJ2-3; D unresolved. The V gene lost 1 base and the J gene lost 1 base, with 7 bases spanning the gap. Germline V gene data show CDR1 as SGHRS and CDR2 as YFSETQ. This CDR3 is built from 14 residues. The part of the CDR3 DNA that was read is TGCGCCAGCAGCTTGAATGGGCGCACAGATACG. Amino acid sequence: CASSLNGRTDT. The whole CDR3 sequence reads CASSLNGRTDTQYF.

With respect to this clone: With the read ending 3 residues before the CDR3 end, the germline J gene is used to fill in that end. The chain couples TRBV4-1 to TRBJ2-7; 7 nucleotides line up with TRBD1. Germline-derived CDR1 and CDR2 are MGHRA and YSYEKL. With V trimmed by 3 bases and J by 3 bases, 8 bases remained unmatched. The CDR3 totals 15 residues. The part of the CDR3 DNA that was read is TGCGCCAGCAGCCAGACTTCGGGACAGATCTACGAG. This codes for CASSQTSGQIYE. The whole CDR3 is CASSQTSGQIYEQYF.

CDR3 sequence: CSASQPDRYNEQFF. The sequenced part of the CDR3 DNA is TGCAGTGCTAGCCAGCCTGACAGATACAATGAG. J is TRBJ2-1 and V is TRBV20-1, with D possibly matching TRBD1 (5 bases). The CDR3 end is not reached by the read, which stops 3 residues before it; the germline J gene fills it in. Trimming pared 3 bases from V and 4 bases from J, leaving 13 bases between. The CDR3 has 14 amino acids. The germline V gene has CDR1 DFQATT and CDR2 SNEGSKA (reference sequence).

A note on this clone: The read gets to within 3 residues of the CDR3 end, and the germline J gene fills in the rest. The chain carries TRBV5-1 and TRBJ2-7, with 7 bases that match TRBD1. The CDR3 consists of 14 residues. Trimming at V came to 7 bases and at J to 1 base, leaving 8 bases not matched to a gene. Germline values: CDR1 SGHRS, CDR2 YFSETQ. The sequenced CDR3 bases are TGCGCCAGCTCATGGACAGGTCCTTCCTACGAG. This gives the protein CASSWTGPSYE. The entire CDR3 reads CASSWTGPSYEQYF.

Worth noting for this clone: The read ends 3 residues shy of where the CDR3 ends; the end is completed using the germline J gene. The chain has TRBV20-1 and TRBJ2-5, with 9 bases aligning to TRBD2. V lost 5 bases to trimming and J lost 4 bases; unmatched junction nucleotides: 5. The CDR3 is 13 amino acids. Germline V gives CDR1 DFQATT, CDR2 SNEGSKA (reference sequence). Here the CDR3 reads CSAHSGGGETQYF. Incomplete CDR3 DNA: TGCAGTGCTCATAGCGGGGGAGGAGAGACC.

Details on this clone: Read data end 3 residues before the CDR3 end; the end is taken from the germline J gene. The V call is TRBV29-1, the J call TRBJ2-5; maybe TRBD2 (5 bases). Trimming removed 3 bases from V and 2 bases from J, with 10 bases in between. The CDR3 has 13 amino acids. In germline, CDR1 is SQVTM, CDR2 ANQGSEA. The CDR3 spells CSVEVAGQETQYF. The CDR3 bases that were read are TGCAGCGTTGAGGTCGCGGGTCAAGAGACC.

As to this clone: The DNA ends 3 residues before the CDR3 does, and the rest of the CDR3 is filled in from the germline J gene. The V call is TRBV5-1, the J call TRBJ2-7, with a tentative D call TRBD1 (5 bases). V gave up 5 bases and J gave up 4 bases, with 7 bases separating them. Per the germline V gene, CDR1 is SGHRS and CDR2 is YFSETQ. The CDR3 runs 11 residues. The chain's CDR3 is CASRGEYEQYF. Incomplete CDR3 DNA: TGCGCCAGCAGAGGGGAATACGAG.

The CDR3 spells CASSLGSQILYEQYF. The DNA read from the CDR3 is TGTGCCAGCAGCTTAGGCTCACAGATTCTCTACGAG. This chain links TRBV7-6 with TRBJ2-7; no clear D gene. The read terminates 3 residues before the CDR3 end, so the remaining end is supplied by the germline J gene. The length of the CDR3 is 15 residues. Trimming pared 1 base from V and 3 bases from J, leaving 13 bases between. In germline, CDR1 is SGHVS, CDR2 FNYEAQ.